This TCR beta chain was captured in a study of OX40 agonist ivuxolimab in advanced cancers. For the study at large: The group had a mean age of about 65 years, ranged from about 20 to 79, and was 80% to 85% male. Three patients got partial responses; one had hepatocellular carcinoma and two had cutaneous melanoma.

Study-wide points: Clonal expansion by week 6 occurred in CD4+ and CD8+ blood T cells (at 0.1 to 3.0 mg/kg).

Remarks on this clone: Its target is not known.

The length of the CDR3 is 15 residues. Trimming removed 4 bases from V and 2 bases from J, with 16 bases in between. Germline CDR1 reads SGDLS; CDR2 reads YYNGEE. Sequencing was performed with immunoSEQ multiplex PCR; in TCRdb, only in-frame clones are kept and a portion is missing. The table has roughly 67,000 clones, about 88% seen once. This clonotype was obtained from an adult with an advanced solid tumor such as melanoma, head and neck, liver or kidney cancer. The genes are TRBV9 and TRBJ2-7; D assignment may be TRBD1 or TRBD2 (5 bases each). The source was CD4+ or CD8+ T cells sorted from blood, collected in a trial of the OX40 agonist ivuxolimab. CDR3 amino acids: CASSPWGSGAYEQYF. CDR3 sequence (DNA): TGTGCCAGCAGCCCCTGGGGGAGCGGAGCCTACGAGCAGTACTTC.